Sequencing of this T cell receptor (beta chain) was carried out in a study of cytomegalovirus exposure and HLA in healthy donors. Study-level points and caveats: Common viral pathogens were later found to be apparently linked to several of the most significant clusters.

Primers: 60 Vbeta forward and 13 Jbeta reverse. Sequencing used immunoSEQ multiplex PCR; TCRdb keeps in-frame clones, though not all of them. The sample lists some 200,000 clones; more than 65% were seen once. This clone was seen only once. No antigen is known for it. This CDR3 is 15 amino acids long. Germline V lookup: CDR1 MDHEN, CDR2 SYDVKM. V lost 4 bases and J lost 0, with 10 bases in between. The source is a man between 50 and 59 years old in good health and CMV-seronegative. The chain combines TRBV28 with TRBJ1-5, with D perhaps matching TRBD1 (5 bases). The specimen was PBMCs. In DNA form, the CDR3 reads TGTGCCAGCAGTTACGGGGGTTATAGCAATCAGCCCCAGCATTTT. Residues: CASSYGGYSNQPQHF.